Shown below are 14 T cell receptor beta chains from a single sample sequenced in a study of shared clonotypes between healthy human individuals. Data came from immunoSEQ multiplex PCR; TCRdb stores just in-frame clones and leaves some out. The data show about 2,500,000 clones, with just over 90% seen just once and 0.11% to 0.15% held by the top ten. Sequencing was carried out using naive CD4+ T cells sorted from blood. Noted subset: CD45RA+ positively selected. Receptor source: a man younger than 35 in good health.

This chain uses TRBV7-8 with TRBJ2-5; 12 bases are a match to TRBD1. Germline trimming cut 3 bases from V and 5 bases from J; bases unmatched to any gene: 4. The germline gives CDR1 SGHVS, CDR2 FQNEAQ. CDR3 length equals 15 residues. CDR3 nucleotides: TGTGCCAGCAGCTTGGGGACAGGGGGCGATGAGACCCAGTACTTC. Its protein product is CASSLGTGGDETQYF.

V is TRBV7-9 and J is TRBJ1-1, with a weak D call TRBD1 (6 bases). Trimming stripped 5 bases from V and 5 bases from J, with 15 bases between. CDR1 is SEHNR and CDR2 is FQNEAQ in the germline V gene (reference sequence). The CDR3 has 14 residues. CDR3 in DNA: TGTGCCAGCAGCCAAAATACAGGGCGAACTGAAGCTTTCTTT. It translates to CASSQNTGRTEAFF.

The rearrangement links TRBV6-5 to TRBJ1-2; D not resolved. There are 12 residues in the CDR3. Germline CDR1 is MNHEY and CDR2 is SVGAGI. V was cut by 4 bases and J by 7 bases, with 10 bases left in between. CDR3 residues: CASSSAGPGYTF. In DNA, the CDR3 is TGTGCCAGCAGTTCTGCAGGCCCTGGCTACACCTTC.

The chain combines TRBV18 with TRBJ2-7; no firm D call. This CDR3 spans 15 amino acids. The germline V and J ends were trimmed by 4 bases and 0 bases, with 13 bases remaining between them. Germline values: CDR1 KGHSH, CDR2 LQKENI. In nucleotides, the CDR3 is TGTGCCAGCTCACGTTCGGGTTACAGCTCCTACGAGCAGTACTTC. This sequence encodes CASSRSGYSSYEQYF.

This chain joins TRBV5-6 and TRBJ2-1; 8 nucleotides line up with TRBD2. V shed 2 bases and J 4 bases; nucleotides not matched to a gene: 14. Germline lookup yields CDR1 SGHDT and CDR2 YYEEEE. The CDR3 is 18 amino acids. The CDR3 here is CASSFEVRAGVVYNEQFF. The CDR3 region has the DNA TGTGCCAGCAGCTTCGAGGTGCGAGCGGGAGTCGTTTACAATGAGCAGTTCTTC. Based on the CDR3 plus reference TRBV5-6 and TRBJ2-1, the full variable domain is DAGVTQSPTHLIKTRGQQVTLRCSPKSGHDTVSWYQQALGQGPQFIFQYYEEEERQRGNFPDRFSGHQFPNYSSELNVNALLLGDSALYLCASSFEVRAGVVYNEQFFGPGTRLTVL.

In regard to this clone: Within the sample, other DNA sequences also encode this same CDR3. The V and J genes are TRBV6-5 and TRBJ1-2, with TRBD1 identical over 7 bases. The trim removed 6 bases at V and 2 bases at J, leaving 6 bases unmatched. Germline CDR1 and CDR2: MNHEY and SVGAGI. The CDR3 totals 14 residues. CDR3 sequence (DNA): TGTGCCAGCAGCTGGGACAGAACCAACTATGGCTACACCTTC. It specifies CASSWDRTNYGYTF.

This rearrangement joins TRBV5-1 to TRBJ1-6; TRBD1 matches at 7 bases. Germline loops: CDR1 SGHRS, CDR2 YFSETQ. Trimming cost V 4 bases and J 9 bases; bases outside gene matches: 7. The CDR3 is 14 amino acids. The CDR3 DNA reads TGCGCCAGCAGCGCTGGGACAGACGGTTCACCCCTCCACTTT. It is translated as CASSAGTDGSPLHF. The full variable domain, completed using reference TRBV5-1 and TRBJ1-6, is KAGVTQTPRYLIKTRGQQVTLSCSPISGHRSVSWYQQTPGQGLQFLFEYFSETQRNKGNFPGRFSGRQFSNSRSEMNVSTLELGDSALYLCASSAGTDGSPLHFGNGTRLTVT.

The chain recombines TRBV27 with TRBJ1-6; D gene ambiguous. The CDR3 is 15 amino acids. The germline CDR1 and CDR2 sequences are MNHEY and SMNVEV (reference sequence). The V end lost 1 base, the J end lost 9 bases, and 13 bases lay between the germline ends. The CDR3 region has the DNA TGTGCCAGCAGTTTATACCCGGGATCGGGTTCACCCCTCCACTTT. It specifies CASSLYPGSGSPLHF.

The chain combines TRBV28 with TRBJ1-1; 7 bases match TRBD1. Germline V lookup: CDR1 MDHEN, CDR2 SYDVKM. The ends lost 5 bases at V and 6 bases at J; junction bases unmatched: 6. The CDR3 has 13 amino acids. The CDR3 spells CASSTQGESEAFF. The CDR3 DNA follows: TGTGCCAGCAGTACTCAGGGGGAGTCTGAAGCTTTCTTT.

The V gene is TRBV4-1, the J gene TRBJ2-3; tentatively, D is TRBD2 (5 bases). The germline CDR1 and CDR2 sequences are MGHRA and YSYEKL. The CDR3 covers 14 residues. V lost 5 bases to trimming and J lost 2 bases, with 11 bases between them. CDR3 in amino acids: CASSASGPTDTQYF. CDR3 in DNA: TGCGCCAGCAGCGCAAGCGGCCCCACAGATACGCAGTATTTT.

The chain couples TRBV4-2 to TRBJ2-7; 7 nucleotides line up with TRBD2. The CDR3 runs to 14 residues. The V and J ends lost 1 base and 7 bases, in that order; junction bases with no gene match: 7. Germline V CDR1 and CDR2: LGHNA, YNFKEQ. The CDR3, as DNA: TGTGCCAGCAGCCAAGCGCGGGAGTCCGGAGAGCAGTACTTC. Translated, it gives CASSQARESGEQYF.

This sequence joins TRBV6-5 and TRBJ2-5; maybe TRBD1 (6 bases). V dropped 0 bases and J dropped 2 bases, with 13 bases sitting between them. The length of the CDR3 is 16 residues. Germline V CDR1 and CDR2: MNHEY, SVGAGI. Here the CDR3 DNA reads TGTGCCAGCAGTTACTCCCTGACAGGCGGGCAAGAGACCCAGTACTTC. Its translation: CASSYSLTGGQETQYF.

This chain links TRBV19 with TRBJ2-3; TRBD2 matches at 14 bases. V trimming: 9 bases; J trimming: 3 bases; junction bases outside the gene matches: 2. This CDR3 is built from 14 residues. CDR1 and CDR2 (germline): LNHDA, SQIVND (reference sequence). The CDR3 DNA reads TGTGCCAGAGGACTAGCGGGAGGTACAGATACGCAGTATTTT. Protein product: CARGLAGGTDTQYF.

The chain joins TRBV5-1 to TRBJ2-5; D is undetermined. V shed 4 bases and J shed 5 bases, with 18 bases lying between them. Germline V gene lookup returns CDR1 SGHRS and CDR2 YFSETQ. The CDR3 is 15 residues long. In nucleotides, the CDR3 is TGCGCCAGCAGCCCGCCAAACCCCGGCAAGGAGACCCAGTACTTC. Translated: CASSPPNPGKETQYF.